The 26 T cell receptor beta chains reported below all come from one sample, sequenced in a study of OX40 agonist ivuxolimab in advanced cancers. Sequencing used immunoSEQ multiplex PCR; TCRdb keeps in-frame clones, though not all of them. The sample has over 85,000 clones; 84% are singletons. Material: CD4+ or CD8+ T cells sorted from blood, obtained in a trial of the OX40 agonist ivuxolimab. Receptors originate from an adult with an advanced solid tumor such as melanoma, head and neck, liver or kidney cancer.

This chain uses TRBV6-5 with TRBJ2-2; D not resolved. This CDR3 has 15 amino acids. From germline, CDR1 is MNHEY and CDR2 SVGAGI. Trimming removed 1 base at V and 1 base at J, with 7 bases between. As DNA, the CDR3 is TGTGCCAGCAGTTACTTGACTCTGAACACCGGGGAGCTGTTTTTT. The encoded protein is CASSYLTLNTGELFF.

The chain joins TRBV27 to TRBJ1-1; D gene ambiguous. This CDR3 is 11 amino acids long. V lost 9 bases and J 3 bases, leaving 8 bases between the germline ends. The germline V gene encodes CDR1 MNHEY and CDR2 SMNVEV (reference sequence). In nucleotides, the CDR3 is TGTGCCAGTACGGGGTACACTGAAGCTTTCTTT. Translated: CASTGYTEAFF.

CDR3 region: CASSPGLYSMNTEAFF. The CDR3 DNA sequence: TGTGCCAGCAGCCCCGGGTTGTACAGCATGAACACTGAAGCTTTCTTT. V usage is TRBV11-2 and J usage is TRBJ1-1; D remains unclear. V lost 5 bases, J lost 0 bases, and 16 bases lay in between. The CDR3 is 16 amino acids. Germline-derived CDR1 and CDR2 are SGHAT and FQNNGV. Full variable domain (outside the CDR3, taken from reference TRBV11-2 and TRBJ1-1): EAGVAQSPRYKIIEKRQSVAFWCNPISGHATLYWYQQILGQGPKLLIQFQNNGVVDDSQLPKDRFSAERLKGVDSTLKIQPAKLEDSAVYLCASSPGLYSMNTEAFFGQGTRLTVV.

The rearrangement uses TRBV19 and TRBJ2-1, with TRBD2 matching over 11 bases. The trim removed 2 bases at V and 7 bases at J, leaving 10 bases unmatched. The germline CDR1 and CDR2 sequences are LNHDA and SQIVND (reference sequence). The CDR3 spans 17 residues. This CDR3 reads CASSIRTSGGRSNEQFF. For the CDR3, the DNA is TGTGCCAGTAGTATACGAACTAGCGGGGGCCGGTCTAATGAGCAGTTCTTC.

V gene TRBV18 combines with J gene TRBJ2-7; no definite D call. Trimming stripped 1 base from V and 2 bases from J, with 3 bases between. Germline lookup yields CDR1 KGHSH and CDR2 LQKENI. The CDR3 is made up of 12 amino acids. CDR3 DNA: TGTGCCAGCTCACCACAGACCTACGAGCAGTACTTC. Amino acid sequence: CASSPQTYEQYF.

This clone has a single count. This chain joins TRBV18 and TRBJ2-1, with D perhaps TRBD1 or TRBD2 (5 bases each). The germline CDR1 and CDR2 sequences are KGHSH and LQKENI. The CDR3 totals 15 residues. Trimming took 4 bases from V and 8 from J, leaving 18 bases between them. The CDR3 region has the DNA TGTGCCAGCTCACTTCCGGGACGGGGAGAGTATGAGCAGTTCTTC. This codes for CASSLPGRGEYEQFF.

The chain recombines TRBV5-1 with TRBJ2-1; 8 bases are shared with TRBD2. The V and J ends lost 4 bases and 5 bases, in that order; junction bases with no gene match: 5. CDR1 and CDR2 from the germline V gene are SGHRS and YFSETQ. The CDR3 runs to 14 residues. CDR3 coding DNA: TGCGCCAGCAGCGGAGCCGGGGGGGACAATGAGCAGTTCTTC. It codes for CASSGAGGDNEQFF.

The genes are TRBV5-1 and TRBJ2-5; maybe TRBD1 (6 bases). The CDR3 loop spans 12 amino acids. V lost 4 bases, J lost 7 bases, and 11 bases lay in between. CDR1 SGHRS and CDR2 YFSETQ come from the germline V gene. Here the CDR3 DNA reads TGCGCCAGCAGCCCAGAACAGGGGACCCAGTACTTC. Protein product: CASSPEQGTQYF.

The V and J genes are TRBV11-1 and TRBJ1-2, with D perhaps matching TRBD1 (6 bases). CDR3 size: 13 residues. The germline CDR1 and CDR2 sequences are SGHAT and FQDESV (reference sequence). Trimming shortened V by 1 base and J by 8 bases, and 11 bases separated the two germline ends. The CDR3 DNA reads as TGTGCCAGCAGCTTAGGGTCCGGGGGCGGCTACACCTTC. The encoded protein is CASSLGSGGGYTF.

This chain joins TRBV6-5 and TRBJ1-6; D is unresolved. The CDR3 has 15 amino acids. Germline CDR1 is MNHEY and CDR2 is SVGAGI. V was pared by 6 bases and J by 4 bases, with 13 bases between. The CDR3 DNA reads TGTGCCAGCAGCAACGGGAACGGATATAATTCACCCCTCCACTTT. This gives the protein CASSNGNGYNSPLHF.

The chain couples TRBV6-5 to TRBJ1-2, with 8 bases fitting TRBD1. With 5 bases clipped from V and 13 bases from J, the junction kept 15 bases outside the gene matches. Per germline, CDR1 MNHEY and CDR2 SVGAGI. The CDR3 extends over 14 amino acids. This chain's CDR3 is CASSQTLDRATGTF. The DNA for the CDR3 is TGTGCCAGCAGTCAGACCTTGGACAGGGCCACGGGCACCTTC.

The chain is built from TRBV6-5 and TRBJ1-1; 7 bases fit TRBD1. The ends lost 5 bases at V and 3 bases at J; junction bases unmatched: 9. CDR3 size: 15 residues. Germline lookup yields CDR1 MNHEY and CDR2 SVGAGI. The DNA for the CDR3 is TGTGCCAGCAGTCGCAAGACAGGGAAGGACACTGAAGCTTTCTTT. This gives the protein CASSRKTGKDTEAFF.

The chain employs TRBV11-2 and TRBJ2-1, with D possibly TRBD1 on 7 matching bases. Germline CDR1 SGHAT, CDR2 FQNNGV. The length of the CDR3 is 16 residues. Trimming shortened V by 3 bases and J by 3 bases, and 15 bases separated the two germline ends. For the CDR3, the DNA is TGTGCCAGCAGCTTGGGCGGGGCAGGGGGCTACAATGAGCAGTTCTTC. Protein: CASSLGGAGGYNEQFF.

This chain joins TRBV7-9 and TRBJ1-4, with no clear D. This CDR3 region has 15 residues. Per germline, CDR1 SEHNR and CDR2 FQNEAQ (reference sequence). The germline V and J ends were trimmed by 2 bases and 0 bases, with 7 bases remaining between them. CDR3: CASSLQSATNEKLFF. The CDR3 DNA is TGTGCCAGCAGCTTACAGTCAGCAACTAATGAAAAACTGTTTTTT.

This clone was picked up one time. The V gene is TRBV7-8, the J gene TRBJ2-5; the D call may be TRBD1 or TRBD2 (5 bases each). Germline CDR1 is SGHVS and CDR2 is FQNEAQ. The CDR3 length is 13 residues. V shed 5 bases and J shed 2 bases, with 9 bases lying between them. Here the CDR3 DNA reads TGTGCCAGCAGCACGGGACGGCAAGAGACCCAGTACTTC. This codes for CASSTGRQETQYF.

In nucleotides, the CDR3 is TGCAGCGCTTCCTATGACAGCTCTGGAAACACCATATATTTT. Residues: CSASYDSSGNTIYF. The rearrangement links TRBV29-1 to TRBJ1-3; D may be TRBD1 (5 bases). Germline lookup yields CDR1 SQVTM and CDR2 ANQGSEA. The V gene lost 7 bases and the J gene lost 0 bases, with 13 bases spanning the gap. CDR3 size: 14 residues.

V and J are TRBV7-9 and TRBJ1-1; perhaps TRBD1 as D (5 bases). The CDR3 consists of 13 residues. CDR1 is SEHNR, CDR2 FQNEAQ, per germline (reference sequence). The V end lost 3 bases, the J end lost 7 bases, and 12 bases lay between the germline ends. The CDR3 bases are TGTGCCAGCAGCTTGGCCGGGGCCAGTGAAGCTTTCTTT. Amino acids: CASSLAGASEAFF.

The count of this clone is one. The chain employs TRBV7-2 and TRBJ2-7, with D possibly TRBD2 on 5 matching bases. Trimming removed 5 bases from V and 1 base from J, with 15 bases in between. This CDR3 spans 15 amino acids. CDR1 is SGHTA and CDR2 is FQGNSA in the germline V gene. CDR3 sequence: CASSISPGYSYEQYF. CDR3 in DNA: TGTGCCAGCAGCATCTCTCCGGGGTATTCCTACGAGCAGTACTTC.

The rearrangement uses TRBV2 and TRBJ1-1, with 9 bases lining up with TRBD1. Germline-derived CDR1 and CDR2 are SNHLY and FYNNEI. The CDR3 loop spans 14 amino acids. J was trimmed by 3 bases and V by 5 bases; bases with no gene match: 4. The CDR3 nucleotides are TGTGCCAGCAGTTTACAGGGGGCGGACACTGAAGCTTTCTTT. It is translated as CASSLQGADTEAFF.

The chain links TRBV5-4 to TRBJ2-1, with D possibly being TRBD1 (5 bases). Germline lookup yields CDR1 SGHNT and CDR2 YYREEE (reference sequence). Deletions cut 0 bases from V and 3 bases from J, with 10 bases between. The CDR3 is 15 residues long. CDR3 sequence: CASSLDKGNYNEQFF. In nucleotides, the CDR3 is TGTGCCAGCAGCTTGGACAAGGGGAACTACAATGAGCAGTTCTTC.

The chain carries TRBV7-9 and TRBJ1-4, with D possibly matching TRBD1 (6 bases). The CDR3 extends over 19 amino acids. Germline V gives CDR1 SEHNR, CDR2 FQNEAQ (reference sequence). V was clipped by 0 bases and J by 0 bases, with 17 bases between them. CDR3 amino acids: CASSLAQPGAPATNEKLFF. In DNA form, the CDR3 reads TGTGCCAGCAGCTTAGCCCAGCCAGGGGCTCCTGCAACTAATGAAAAACTGTTTTTT.

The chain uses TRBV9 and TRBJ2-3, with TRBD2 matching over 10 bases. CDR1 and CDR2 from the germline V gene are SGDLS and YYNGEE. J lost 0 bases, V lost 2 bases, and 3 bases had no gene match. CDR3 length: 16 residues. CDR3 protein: CASSVGLAASTDTQYF. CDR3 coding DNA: TGTGCCAGCAGCGTCGGACTAGCGGCTAGCACAGATACGCAGTATTTT.

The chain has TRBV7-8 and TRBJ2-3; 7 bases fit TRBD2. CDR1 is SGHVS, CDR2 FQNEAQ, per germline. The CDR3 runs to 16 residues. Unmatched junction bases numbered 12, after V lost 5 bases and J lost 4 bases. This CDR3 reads CASSPPRKRGSDTQYF. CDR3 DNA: TGTGCCAGCAGCCCACCCCGAAAGCGGGGCTCAGATACGCAGTATTTT.

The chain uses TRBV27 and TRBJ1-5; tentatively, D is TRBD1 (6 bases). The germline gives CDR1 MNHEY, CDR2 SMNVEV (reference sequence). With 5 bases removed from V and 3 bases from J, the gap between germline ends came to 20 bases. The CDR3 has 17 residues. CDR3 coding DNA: TGTGCCAGCAGTCCCGGTCGGGGGGCGCGTGACAATCAGCCCCAGCATTTT. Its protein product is CASSPGRGARDNQPQHF.

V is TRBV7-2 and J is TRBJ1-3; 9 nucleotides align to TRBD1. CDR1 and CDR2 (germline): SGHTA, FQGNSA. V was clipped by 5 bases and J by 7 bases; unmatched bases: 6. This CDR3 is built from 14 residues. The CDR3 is CASSPGQGWNTIYF. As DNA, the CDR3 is TGTGCCAGCAGCCCAGGACAGGGGTGGAACACCATATATTTT.

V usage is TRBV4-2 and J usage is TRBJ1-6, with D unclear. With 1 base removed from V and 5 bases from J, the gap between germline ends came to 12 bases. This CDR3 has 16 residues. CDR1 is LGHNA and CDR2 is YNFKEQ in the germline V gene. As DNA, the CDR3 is TGTGCCAGCAGCCAAGTTCAAAATGGAGATAATTCACCCCTCCACTTT. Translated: CASSQVQNGDNSPLHF.